Given below is one T cell receptor (beta chain) in context. The data belong to a study of monozygotic twins with inflammatory bowel disease. The authors drew approximately 2.4 ml of blood from each donor. TCRdb re-called the 5' RACE reads and gives one entry per CDR3 protein, without DNA. Reported are 300,000 to 400,000 distinct CDR3 sequences; the ten largest clones contain around 2%. The CDR3 runs to 16 residues. The chain is built from TRBV12-3 or TRBV12-4 and TRBJ2-6; TCRdb designates TRBD2, a call that cannot be tested without DNA. The TCR comes from a human donor with ulcerative colitis or Crohn's disease, or a healthy co-twin of an affected twin (not recorded which). The source material was blood. CDR3 protein: CASTPGLAGGANVLTF.